This note documents a single T cell receptor beta chain sequence. This entry belongs to a study of T-cell reconstitution after alpha-beta-depleted transplantation in children. Preparing the TCRbeta library involved the use of unique molecular identifiers. TCRdb re-called the PCR reads with MiXCR, one entry per CDR3 protein. This table holds some 500,000 distinct CDR3 sequences, around 19% found once. The length of the CDR3 is 15 residues. V was clipped by 5 bases and J by 3 bases, with 16 bases between them. Germline lookup yields CDR1 MNHEY and CDR2 SMNVEV (reference sequence). Material: PBMCs from the stem cell graft donor, obtained from the stem cell graft. The receptor comes from a human donor who donated a stem cell graft to a child with acute lymphoblastic leukemia. V is TRBV27 and J is TRBJ1-2; D might be TRBD1 (6 bases). CDR3 region: CASSASSGGHYGYTF. The CDR3 nucleotides read TGTGCCAGCAGTGCTTCCTCCGGGGGCCACTATGGCTACACCTTC.